The 30 T cell receptor beta chains listed next were all sequenced from one sample in a study of shared clonotypes between healthy human individuals. The method was immunoSEQ multiplex PCR; TCRdb's version includes in-frame clones alone and lacks a portion of them. The data hold approximately 500,000 clones, with around four fifths observed a single time. Sample: PBMCs. These receptors all stem from a middle-aged woman in good health. Some clones in this sample may be carry-over from other donors' samples.

The rearrangement uses TRBV13 and TRBJ2-3; TRBD2 matches 7 bases. Germline values: CDR1 PRHDT, CDR2 FYEKMQ (reference sequence). Unmatched junction bases numbered 16, after V lost 5 bases and J lost 2 bases. This CDR3 contains 18 residues. The CDR3 spells CASSTRGGILAATDTQYF. The CDR3 DNA sequence: TGTGCCAGCAGCACTAGAGGCGGGATTCTAGCGGCCACAGATACGCAGTATTTT.

The chain combines TRBV4-1 with TRBJ1-3, with a possible D match to TRBD1 (6 bases). The CDR3 spans 15 residues. The V end was cut by 2 bases, the J end by 3 bases, with 11 bases between. Germline V lookup: CDR1 MGHRA, CDR2 YSYEKL. CDR3 amino acids: CASSQLTGIGNTIYF. The CDR3 nucleotides read TGCGCCAGCAGCCAATTAACAGGGATTGGAAACACCATATATTTT.

This clone was seen a single time. This chain connects TRBV28 to TRBJ2-3; D possibly corresponds to TRBD2 (5 bases). The CDR3 is 14 amino acids. The V gene lost 5 bases and the J gene lost 0 bases, with 9 bases spanning the gap. Per germline, CDR1 MDHEN and CDR2 SYDVKM. The CDR3 region is CASSPGVSTDTQYF. As DNA, the CDR3 is TGTGCCAGCAGTCCCGGGGTCAGCACAGATACGCAGTATTTT.

This clone was observed a handful of times. The chain carries TRBV27 and TRBJ1-5, with unresolved D. The V end lost 3 bases, the J end lost 6 bases, and 6 bases lay between the germline ends. The germline CDR1 and CDR2 sequences are MNHEY and SMNVEV (reference sequence). The CDR3 runs 12 residues. The CDR3 is CASSFRGQPQHF. For the CDR3, the DNA is TGTGCCAGCAGTTTTCGGGGTCAGCCCCAGCATTTT.

The chain uses TRBV6-5 and TRBJ2-5, with TRBD1 matching over 9 bases. This CDR3 region has 13 residues. From germline, CDR1 is MNHEY and CDR2 SVGAGI. V dropped 6 bases and J dropped 4; count of bases not matched to a gene: 3. This CDR3 reads CASRRQGVETQYF. The DNA for the CDR3 is TGTGCCAGCAGAAGACAGGGGGTAGAGACCCAGTACTTC.

The chain links TRBV30 to TRBJ1-6; D is perhaps TRBD1 (5 bases). Germline V gene data show CDR1 as GTSNPN and CDR2 as SVGIG (reference sequence). Trimming shortened V by 1 base and J by 7 bases, and 14 bases separated the two germline ends. The CDR3 extends over 15 amino acids. The CDR3 DNA is TGTGCCTGGAGTGCCCGAAGGGGTTGGAATTCACCCCTCCACTTT. Its translation is CAWSARRGWNSPLHF.

This clone was observed a handful of times. The CDR3 nucleotides are TGTGCCAGTAGTATACAAAGCGGGGAGACCCAGTACTTC. The encoded protein is CASSIQSGETQYF. The chain recombines TRBV19 with TRBJ2-5; D possibly corresponds to TRBD2 (6 bases). In germline, CDR1 is LNHDA, CDR2 SQIVND (reference sequence). The V end was cut by 2 bases, the J end by 5 bases, with 9 bases between. The CDR3 loop spans 13 amino acids. The variable domain in full, completed from reference TRBV19 and TRBJ2-5, reads DGGITQSPKYLFRKEGQNVTLSCEQNLNHDAMYWYRQDPGQGLRLIYYSQIVNDFQKGDIAEGYSVSREKKESFPLTVTSAQKNPTAFYLCASSIQSGETQYFGPGTRLLVL.

The CDR3 sequence: CASSLDRPGELFF. Written as DNA, the CDR3 is TGCGCCAGCAGCTTGGACCGCCCCGGGGAGCTGTTTTTT. This chain connects TRBV5-1 to TRBJ2-2; D not resolved. Between the trimmed V and J ends, which lost 0 bases and 6 bases, there was a span of 6 bases. Germline V gives CDR1 SGHRS, CDR2 YFSETQ. The CDR3 covers 13 residues.

This clone has just one count. The chain uses TRBV28 and TRBJ2-1; 9 bases align to TRBD1. CDR1 MDHEN and CDR2 SYDVKM come from the germline V gene. The CDR3 has 18 amino acids. V was pared by 8 bases and J by 8 bases, with 22 bases of the junction left unmatched. CDR3 residues: CASLTVLKRTGERDEQFF. CDR3 coding DNA: TGTGCCAGCCTTACAGTTTTAAAGAGGACAGGGGAGCGGGATGAGCAGTTCTTC.

This sequence joins TRBV7-3 and TRBJ2-1; D is uncertain. The CDR3 contains 14 residues. V lost 1 base and J lost 5, with 9 bases in between. Germline V lookup: CDR1 SGHTA, CDR2 FQGTGA. The CDR3 region has the DNA TGTGCCAGCAGCTTAATGGGCTTGAACAATGAGCAGTTCTTC. Residues: CASSLMGLNNEQFF.

The table lists this clone with a few counts. V is TRBV5-6 and J is TRBJ2-3; D is possibly TRBD1 or TRBD2 (5 bases each). V gave up 0 bases and J gave up 2 bases, with 10 bases separating them. The CDR3 is 15 amino acids. CDR1 SGHDT and CDR2 YYEEEE come from the germline V gene. The CDR3 DNA reads TGTGCCAGCAGCTTGGAAGGGGACCCCACAGATACGCAGTATTTT. Protein: CASSLEGDPTDTQYF.

The chain uses TRBV2 and TRBJ2-1; no reliable D call. There are 11 residues in the CDR3. With 6 bases removed from V and 7 bases from J, the gap between germline ends came to 7 bases. Germline-derived CDR1 and CDR2 are SNHLY and FYNNEI. For the CDR3, the DNA is TGTGCCAGCAGGCCATTGAATGAGCAGTTCTTC. It yields the protein CASRPLNEQFF.

The J gene is TRBJ2-1, the V gene TRBV5-1; 7 nucleotides align to TRBD1. Germline V gene data show CDR1 as SGHRS and CDR2 as YFSETQ. This CDR3 is built from 13 residues. J gave up 7 bases and V 3 bases, and 4 bases lay outside the gene matches. The CDR3 here is CASSSGQVNEQFF. Here the CDR3 DNA reads TGCGCCAGCAGCTCAGGACAGGTAAATGAGCAGTTCTTC.

V and J are TRBV19 and TRBJ2-5; 10 nucleotides match TRBD2. The CDR3 is 18 residues long. Germline assignment: CDR1 LNHDA and CDR2 SQIVND (reference sequence). The junction had 12 bases not matched to a gene; V was cut back by 2 bases and J by 3 bases. CDR3 DNA sequence: TGTGCCAGTAGTATAAATCCCCCAGGGCTAGCGGGAGAAGAGACCCAGTACTTC. Encoded protein: CASSINPPGLAGEETQYF.

This chain links TRBV11-2 with TRBJ1-1, with a tentative D call TRBD1 (6 bases). The germline V and J ends were trimmed by 6 bases and 1 base, with 12 bases remaining between them. This CDR3 has 14 residues. Germline CDR1 and CDR2: SGHAT and FQNNGV. CDR3 residues: CASSPGQSNTEAFF. CDR3 DNA sequence: TGTGCCAGCAGTCCTGGACAGTCGAACACTGAAGCTTTCTTT.

This chain connects TRBV5-1 to TRBJ1-1; the match to TRBD1 covers 11 bases. Germline loops: CDR1 SGHRS, CDR2 YFSETQ. V trimming: 4 bases; J trimming: 2 bases; junction bases outside the gene matches: 7. The CDR3 is made up of 16 amino acids. CDR3 protein: CASSPTDRGLNTEAFF. CDR3 DNA: TGCGCCAGCAGCCCAACGGACAGGGGGCTCAACACTGAAGCTTTCTTT.

For this clone: It is likely a read error: a sequence one base away is far more abundant. Other DNA sequences in the sample encode the same CDR3. This chain links TRBV18 with TRBJ1-1, with D possibly TRBD1 on 5 matching bases. The CDR3 has 15 residues. CDR1 KGHSH and CDR2 LQKENI come from the germline V gene. Here the CDR3 reads CASSRAGRENTEAFF. CDR3 nucleotide sequence: TGTGCAAGCTCACGGGCAGGGCGGGAGAACACTGAAGCTTTCTTT.

The chain combines TRBV4-1 with TRBJ2-3, with 8 bases matching TRBD1. This CDR3 is built from 15 residues. V shed 2 bases, J shed 5 bases, and the junction held 6 bases outside the gene matches. From germline, CDR1 is MGHRA and CDR2 YSYEKL. Written as DNA, the CDR3 is TGCGCCAGCAGCCAACAGGGGGCTTCAGGAGATACGCAGTATTTT. It encodes CASSQQGASGDTQYF.

The V call is TRBV11-2, the J call TRBJ2-1; D might be TRBD1 (5 bases). The V and J ends lost 1 base and 8 bases respectively, with 18 bases between them. Looked up from germline, CDR1 is SGHAT and CDR2 is FQNNGV. This CDR3 region has 16 residues. CDR3 sequence: CASSLGGSHYAHEQFF. In DNA, the CDR3 is TGTGCCAGCAGCTTAGGGGGCTCCCACTATGCTCATGAGCAGTTCTTC.

The chain combines TRBV7-2 with TRBJ1-5, with no clear D. The ends were cut back, 5 bases at V and 5 bases at J, with 19 bases in the middle. CDR3 length: 16 amino acids. Germline lookup yields CDR1 SGHTA and CDR2 FQGNSA. The CDR3 here is CASSPLPGMVDQPQHF. The DNA of the CDR3 is TGTGCCAGCAGCCCTCTTCCCGGGATGGTGGATCAGCCCCAGCATTTT.

This clone was observed a handful of times. This rearrangement joins TRBV19 to TRBJ2-3; unclear D gene. V was shortened by 7 bases and J by 6 bases, with 8 bases between the two germline ends. Looked up from germline, CDR1 is LNHDA and CDR2 is SQIVND (reference sequence). This CDR3 contains 11 residues. CDR3 residues: CASNVGDTQYF. The CDR3 nucleotides are TGTGCCAGTAATGTCGGGGATACGCAGTATTTT.

The table lists this clone with a count of one. The chain combines TRBV10-3 with TRBJ2-3, with 10 bases identical to TRBD2. V trimming: 6 bases; J trimming: 7 bases; junction bases outside the gene matches: 13. The V gene's germline CDR1 is ENHRY and CDR2 SYGVKD. The CDR3 loop spans 16 amino acids. The DNA for the CDR3 is TGTGCCATCAGACTTAATGTAGCGGGGGGCACCCATACGCAGTATTTT. Its translation: CAIRLNVAGGTHTQYF.

This chain joins TRBV7-9 and TRBJ2-7; TRBD1 matches 7 bases. CDR1 is SEHNR and CDR2 is FQNEAQ in the germline V gene (reference sequence). The V segment lost 5 bases and the J segment 6 bases; nucleotides outside the gene matches: 1. The length of the CDR3 is 11 residues. As DNA, the CDR3 is TGTGCCAGCAGCAGGGGGCGCGAGCAGTACTTC. Its translation is CASSRGREQYF.

Turning to this clone: With a much larger clone just one base away, this may be a read error. Other DNA sequences in the sample encode the same CDR3. The V call is TRBV5-3, the J call TRBJ2-7; 14 bases are shared with TRBD2. Being an ORF, TRBV5-3 has a function that is uncertain. Trimming at V came to 4 bases and at J to 1 base, leaving 4 bases not matched to a gene. The CDR3 length is 16 residues. For the CDR3, the DNA is TGTGCCAGAAGCCTGACTAGCGGGAGGGCTTCCTACGAGCAGTACTTC. Protein: CARSLTSGRASYEQYF.

The chain uses TRBV21-1 and TRBJ1-3; whether TRBD1, the table's D call, matches the DNA was not checked. TRBV21-1 is listed as a pseudogene. CDR3 length: 17 residues. The CDR3 here is CASSKAGGYNSGNTIYF. The CDR3 nucleotides are TGTGCCAGCAGCAAAGCAGGGGGCTACAACTCTGGAAACACCATATATTTT.

The chain links TRBV7-2 to TRBJ2-5; D is ambiguous. The germline V and J ends were trimmed by 2 bases and 2 bases, with 12 bases remaining between them. CDR3 length: 15 amino acids. Germline CDR1 is SGHTA and CDR2 is FQGNSA. The CDR3 sequence: CASSLIGAIQETQYF. DNA for the CDR3: TGTGCCAGCAGCTTAATCGGAGCGATACAAGAGACCCAGTACTTC.

The gene calls are TRBV19 and TRBJ1-1, with no clear D. The CDR3 extends over 13 amino acids. V dropped 3 bases and J dropped 7 bases, with 12 bases sitting between them. Germline V CDR1 and CDR2: LNHDA, SQIVND (reference sequence). CDR3: CASSMGGRSEAFF. The DNA for the CDR3 is TGTGCCAGTAGTATGGGCGGAAGGAGTGAAGCTTTCTTT.

V and J are TRBV9 and TRBJ2-7; 10 bases agree with TRBD1. Unmatched junction bases numbered 4, after V lost 4 bases and J lost 0 bases. Germline CDR1 SGDLS, CDR2 YYNGEE. The CDR3 totals 15 residues. CDR3 sequence reads: CASSPRDRGSYEQYF. The DNA for the CDR3 is TGTGCCAGCAGCCCCCGGGACAGGGGCTCCTACGAGCAGTACTTC.

In this sample, this clone turned up once. The CDR3 protein is CASSISAPTDTQYF. DNA of the CDR3: TGTGCCAGCAGCATTAGCGCCCCCACAGATACGCAGTATTTT. The chain has TRBV7-6 and TRBJ2-3, with a possible D match to TRBD2 (5 bases). The CDR3 has 14 residues. Between the trimmed V and J ends, which lost 5 bases and 2 bases, there was a span of 11 bases. Germline CDR1 is SGHVS and CDR2 is FNYEAQ.

CDR3 in DNA: TGTGCCAGCAGCGGACTAGCGGGGGGCGTCGGGGAGCTGTTTTTT. Translating gives CASSGLAGGVGELFF. The chain combines TRBV11-1 with TRBJ2-2; TRBD2 matches at 14 bases. This CDR3 contains 15 residues. The V and J ends lost 5 bases and 7 bases, in that order; junction bases with no gene match: 3. The germline V gene has CDR1 SGHAT and CDR2 FQDESV (reference sequence).